Below, one T cell receptor (beta chain) is given with its context. Its antigen is undetermined. The entry originates in a study of cytomegalovirus exposure and HLA in healthy donors. The study's findings and limits: Being indistinguishable, some V segments were excluded, TRBV6-2 and TRBV6-3 among them. Associated with cytomegalovirus, according to the listing, were 150 to 200 TCR beta chains.

13 Jbeta primers and 60 Vbeta primers were used for the PCR. Repertoires were generated with immunoSEQ multiplex PCR, while TCRdb's copy carries only in-frame clones and drops some. The data show 95,000 to 110,000 clones, 60% to 75% seen once. CDR3 size: 15 residues. CDR1 and CDR2 from the germline V gene are SGHVS and FQNEAQ. The J segment lost 2 bases and the V segment lost 3 bases, leaving 3 bases of the junction unmatched. Healthy donors of bone marrow made up the group. The chain combines TRBV7-8 with TRBJ2-5; 10 bases map to TRBD1. The clonotype was recovered from a man aged 25 to 40 in good health and CMV-seronegative. The sample consisted of PBMCs. The CDR3 DNA is TGTGCCAGCAGCTTCGGGACAGGGGCTCAAGAGACCCAGTACTTC. Its translation is CASSFGTGAQETQYF.